This entry features one T cell receptor (beta chain) sequence. As yet, its antigen is unknown. Clones were read by immunoSEQ multiplex PCR, and TCRdb kept only the in-frame ones, dropping some. The table records roughly 700,000 clones, roughly nine tenths of them present only once. The germline CDR1 and CDR2 sequences are MNHEY and SVGAGI. V lost 6 bases to trimming and J lost 5 bases, with 10 bases between them. This CDR3 region has 12 residues. The treatment here: 19 received Ad26.COV2.S at low or high dose, single or two shots; about 5 received placebo; per-sample allocation not given. Sampling was performed 63 days after the first vaccine or placebo injection. An Ad26 vector that expressed Wuhan-strain SARS-CoV-2 spike constituted the vaccine. The sample belongs to a study of Ad26.COV2.S vaccination and SARS-CoV-2 variants. At the level of the study: Enrollment placed the donor in the COV1001 Ad26.COV2.S trial arm. Ad26.COV2.S was injected intramuscularly once or twice, 56 days apart.

Whole-study findings and limits: Participants in the vaccine arm had higher spike-specific TCR breadth; placebo recipients had lower.

V and J are TRBV6-5 and TRBJ1-1, with D perhaps TRBD1 (5 bases). This material consisted of peripheral blood, taken in a trial of Ad26.COV2.S vaccine versus placebo. This clonotype originated in a person between 18 and 60 years old who received the Ad26.COV2.S COVID-19 vaccine or a placebo. For the CDR3, the DNA is TGTGCCAGCAGGGGGGGTTATACTGAAGCTTTCTTT. The encoded protein is CASRGGYTEAFF.